This T cell receptor beta chain stems from a study of blood T cells in healthy people across ages. Study-wide points: Whereas aged donors had fewer naive CD4+ cells, long-lived donors had more of them and higher diversity.

This CDR3 has 13 residues. From germline, CDR1 is MNHEY and CDR2 SMNVEV (reference sequence). A note on this clonotype: What it binds is not known. The junction shows a germline mismatch at one end, possibly a read error.

The second PCR ran roughly 7 to 12 cycles with a sample-barcoded 5' primer and J-beta primers. Through a template-switch adaptor with 12 random nucleotides, each cDNA molecule received a tag. Each of the samples gave a minimum of 3 million paired-end reads that contained CDR3. From the 5' RACE reads, TCRdb called clonotypes with MiXCR, one entry per CDR3 protein. The sample lists 1.5 million to 2 million distinct CDR3 sequences; 35% to 50% were seen once. The sequenced sample consisted of blood. The chain employs TRBV27 and TRBJ2-3; D may be TRBD1 (5 bases). The sequence derives from a human donor in good health. The CDR3 DNA is TGTGCCAGCAGTTTCGGAAACACAGGTACGCAGTATTTT. It codes for CASSFGNTGTQYF.